This TCR beta chain was identified in a study of long-term antiretroviral therapy in people with HIV. Study-wide points: Pre-ART clonal expansion yielded clones that dominated the repertoire at all time points.

From each donor, at least one pre-ART PBMC sample and at least two post-ART PBMC samples were obtained. People in the study who had HIV all got their treatment in the United States. Cryopreserved PBMC samples of about 1-10 million cells were used for DNA extraction. Trimming took off 7 bases at V and 0 bases at J, with 4 bases between the two ends. The CDR3 runs to 12 residues. Germline-derived CDR1 and CDR2 are MNHNS and SASEGT. It was version v3.0 of the immunoSEQ assay that was run at survey level. The repertoire was sequenced with immunoSEQ multiplex PCR; TCRdb's copy has only in-frame clones and lacks some. This sample has 20,000 to 25,000 clones; roughly 80% occur once, and the top ten carry approximately 11%. For this clone: Antigen unknown.

The source material was unsorted PBMCs, sampled 1.1 years before starting antiretroviral therapy. The chain has TRBV6-1 and TRBJ1-3, with D hard to call. The sequence came from a middle-aged woman with HIV. CDR3 region: CASMSSGNTIYF. The CDR3 DNA reads TGTGCCAGCATGAGCTCTGGAAACACCATATATTTT.